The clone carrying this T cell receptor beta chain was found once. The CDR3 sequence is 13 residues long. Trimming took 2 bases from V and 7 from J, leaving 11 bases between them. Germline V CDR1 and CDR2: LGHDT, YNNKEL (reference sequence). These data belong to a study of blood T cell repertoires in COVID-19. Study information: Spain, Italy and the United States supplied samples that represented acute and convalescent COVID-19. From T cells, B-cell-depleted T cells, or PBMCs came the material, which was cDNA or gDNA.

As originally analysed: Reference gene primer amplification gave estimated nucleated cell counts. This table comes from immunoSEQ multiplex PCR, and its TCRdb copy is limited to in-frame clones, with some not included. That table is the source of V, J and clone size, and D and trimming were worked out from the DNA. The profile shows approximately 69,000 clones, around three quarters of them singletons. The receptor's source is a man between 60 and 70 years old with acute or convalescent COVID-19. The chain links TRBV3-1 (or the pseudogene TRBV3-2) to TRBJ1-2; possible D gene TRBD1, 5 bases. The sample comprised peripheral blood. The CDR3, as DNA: TGTGCCAGCAGCCAAAGGGGTTCTGTTGGCTACACCTTC. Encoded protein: CASSQRGSVGYTF.